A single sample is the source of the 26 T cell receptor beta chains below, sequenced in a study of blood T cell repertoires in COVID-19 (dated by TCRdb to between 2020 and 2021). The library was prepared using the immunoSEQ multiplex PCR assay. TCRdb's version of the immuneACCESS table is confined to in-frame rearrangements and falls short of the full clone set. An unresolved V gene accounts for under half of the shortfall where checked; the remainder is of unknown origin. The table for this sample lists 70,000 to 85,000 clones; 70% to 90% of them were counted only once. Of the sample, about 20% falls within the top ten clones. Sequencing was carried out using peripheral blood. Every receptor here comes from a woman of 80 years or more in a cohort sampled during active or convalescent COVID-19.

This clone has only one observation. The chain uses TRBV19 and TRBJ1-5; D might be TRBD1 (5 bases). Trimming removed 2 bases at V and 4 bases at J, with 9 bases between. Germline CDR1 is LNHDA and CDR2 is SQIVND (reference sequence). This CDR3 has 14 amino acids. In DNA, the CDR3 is TGTGCCAGTAGTATAATGGGGGGAAATCAGCCCCAGCATTTT. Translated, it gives CASSIMGGNQPQHF.

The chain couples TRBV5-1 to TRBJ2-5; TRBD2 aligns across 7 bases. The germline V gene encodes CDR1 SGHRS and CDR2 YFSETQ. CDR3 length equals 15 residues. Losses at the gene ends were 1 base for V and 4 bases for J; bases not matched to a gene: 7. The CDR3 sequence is CASSLSTSEGETQYF. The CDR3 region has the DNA TGCGCCAGCAGCTTGTCCACTAGCGAAGGAGAGACCCAGTACTTC.

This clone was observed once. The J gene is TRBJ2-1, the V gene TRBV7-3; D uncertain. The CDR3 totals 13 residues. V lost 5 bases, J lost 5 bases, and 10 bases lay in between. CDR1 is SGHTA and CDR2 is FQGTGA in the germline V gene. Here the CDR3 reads CASSPDSHNEQFF. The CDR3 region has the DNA TGTGCCAGCAGCCCAGACTCTCACAATGAGCAGTTCTTC.

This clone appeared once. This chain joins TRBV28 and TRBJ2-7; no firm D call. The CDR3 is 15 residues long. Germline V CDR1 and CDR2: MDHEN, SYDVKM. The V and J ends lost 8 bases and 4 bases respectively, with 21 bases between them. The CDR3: CASGRGGTAQYEQYF. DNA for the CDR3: TGTGCCAGCGGAAGAGGCGGCACGGCCCAGTACGAGCAGTACTTC.

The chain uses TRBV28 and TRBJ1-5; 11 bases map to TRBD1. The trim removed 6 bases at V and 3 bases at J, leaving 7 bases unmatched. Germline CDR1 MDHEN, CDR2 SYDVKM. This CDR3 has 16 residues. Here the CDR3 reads CASRPWDRGNNQPQHF. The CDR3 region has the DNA TGTGCCAGCAGGCCTTGGGACAGGGGGAACAATCAGCCCCAGCATTTT.

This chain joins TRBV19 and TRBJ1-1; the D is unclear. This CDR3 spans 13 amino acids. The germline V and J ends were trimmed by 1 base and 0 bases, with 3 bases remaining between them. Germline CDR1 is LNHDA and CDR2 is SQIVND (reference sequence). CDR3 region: CASSIAVNTEAFF. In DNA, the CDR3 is TGTGCCAGTAGTATAGCGGTGAACACTGAAGCTTTCTTT. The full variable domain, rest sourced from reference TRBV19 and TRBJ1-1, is DGGITQSPKYLFRKEGQNVTLSCEQNLNHDAMYWYRQDPGQGLRLIYYSQIVNDFQKGDIAEGYSVSREKKESFPLTVTSAQKNPTAFYLCASSIAVNTEAFFGQGTRLTVV.

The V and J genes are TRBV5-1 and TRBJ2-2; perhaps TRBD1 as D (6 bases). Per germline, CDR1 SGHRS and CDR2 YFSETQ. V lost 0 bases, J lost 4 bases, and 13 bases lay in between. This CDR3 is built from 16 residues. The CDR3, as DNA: TGCGCCAGCAGCTTGGCCGGGCAGGGGATCACCGGGGAGCTGTTTTTT. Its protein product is CASSLAGQGITGELFF.

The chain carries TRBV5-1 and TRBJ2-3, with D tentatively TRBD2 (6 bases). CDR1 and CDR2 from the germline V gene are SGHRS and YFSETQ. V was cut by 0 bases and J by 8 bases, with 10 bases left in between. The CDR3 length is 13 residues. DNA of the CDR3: TGCGCCAGCAGCTTGGCGGGGGAGGCTACGCAGTATTTT. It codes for CASSLAGEATQYF.

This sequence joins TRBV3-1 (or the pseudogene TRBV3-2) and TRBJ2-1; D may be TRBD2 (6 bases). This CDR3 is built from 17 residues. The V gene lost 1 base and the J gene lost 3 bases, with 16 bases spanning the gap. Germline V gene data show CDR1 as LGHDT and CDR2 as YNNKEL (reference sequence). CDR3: CASSQGLRGRLYNEQFF. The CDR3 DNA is TGTGCCAGCAGCCAAGGATTGCGTGGGAGGCTCTACAATGAGCAGTTCTTC.

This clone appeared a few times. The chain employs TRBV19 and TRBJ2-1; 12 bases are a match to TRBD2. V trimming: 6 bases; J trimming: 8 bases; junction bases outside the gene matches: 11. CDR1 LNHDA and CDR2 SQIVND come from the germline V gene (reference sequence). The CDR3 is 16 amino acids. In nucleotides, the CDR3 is TGTGCCAGTAGGTGGACTAGCGGGGAGAGGGGGGATGAGCAGTTCTTC. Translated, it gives CASRWTSGERGDEQFF.

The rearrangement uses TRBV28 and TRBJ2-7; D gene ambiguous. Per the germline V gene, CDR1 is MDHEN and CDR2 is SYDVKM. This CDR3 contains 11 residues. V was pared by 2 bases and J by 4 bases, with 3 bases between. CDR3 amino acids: CASSLLYEQYF. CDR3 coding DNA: TGTGCCAGCAGTTTACTGTACGAGCAGTACTTC.

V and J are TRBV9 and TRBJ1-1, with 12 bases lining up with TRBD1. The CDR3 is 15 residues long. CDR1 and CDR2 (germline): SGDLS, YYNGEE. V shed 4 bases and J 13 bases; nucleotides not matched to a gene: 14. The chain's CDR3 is CASSPNPGQGASGFF. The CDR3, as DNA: TGTGCCAGCAGCCCGAATCCGGGACAGGGGGCTTCGGGTTTCTTT. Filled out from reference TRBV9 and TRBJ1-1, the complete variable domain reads DSGVTQTPKHLITATGQRVTLRCSPRSGDLSVYWYQQSLDQGLQFLIQYYNGEERAKGNILERFSAQQFPDLHSELNLSSLELGDSALYFCASSPNPGQGASGFFGQGTRLTVV.

This chain's CDR3 is CASSLGRIAGPSYNEQFF. The CDR3 nucleotides are TGTGCCAGCAGCTTAGGCCGTATAGCGGGTCCCTCCTACAATGAGCAGTTCTTC. The V call is TRBV7-8, the J call TRBJ2-1; 7 bases fit TRBD2. V trimming: 1 base; J trimming: 0 bases; junction bases outside the gene matches: 9. Germline assignment: CDR1 SGHVS and CDR2 FQNEAQ. The CDR3 contains 18 residues.

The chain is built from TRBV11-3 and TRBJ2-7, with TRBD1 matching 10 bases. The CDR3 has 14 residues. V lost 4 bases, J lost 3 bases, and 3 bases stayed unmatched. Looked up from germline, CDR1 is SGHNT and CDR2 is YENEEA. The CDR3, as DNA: TGTGCCAGCAGCTCGGGACAGGGGAACTACGAGCAGTACTTC. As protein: CASSSGQGNYEQYF.

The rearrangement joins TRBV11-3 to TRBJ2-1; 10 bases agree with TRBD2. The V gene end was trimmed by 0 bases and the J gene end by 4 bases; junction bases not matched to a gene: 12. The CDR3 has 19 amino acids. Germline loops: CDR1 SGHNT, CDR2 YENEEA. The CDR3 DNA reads TGTGCCAGCAGCTTAGATATCGGTCCTAGCGGGAGAGGATACAATGAGCAGTTCTTC. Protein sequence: CASSLDIGPSGRGYNEQFF. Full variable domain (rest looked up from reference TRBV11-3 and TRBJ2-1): EAGVVQSPRYKIIEKKQPVAFWCNPISGHNTLYWYLQNLGQGPELLIRYENEEAVDDSQLPKDRFSAERLKGVDSTLKIQPAELGDSAVYLCASSLDIGPSGRGYNEQFFGPGTRLTVL.

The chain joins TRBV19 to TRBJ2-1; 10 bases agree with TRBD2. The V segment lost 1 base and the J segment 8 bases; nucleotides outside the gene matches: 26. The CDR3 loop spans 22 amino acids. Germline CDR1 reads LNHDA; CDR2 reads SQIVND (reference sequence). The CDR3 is CASSIGPVRLAGLLRVTYEQFF. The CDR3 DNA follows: TGTGCCAGTAGTATAGGCCCGGTGAGACTAGCGGGTTTGTTAAGGGTTACGTATGAGCAGTTCTTC.

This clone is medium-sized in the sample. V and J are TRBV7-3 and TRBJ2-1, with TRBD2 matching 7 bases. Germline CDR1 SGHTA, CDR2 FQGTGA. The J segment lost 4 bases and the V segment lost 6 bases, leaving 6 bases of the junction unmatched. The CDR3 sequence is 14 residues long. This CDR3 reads CASSKAGSYNEQFF. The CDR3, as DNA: TGTGCCAGCAGTAAAGCGGGATCTTACAATGAGCAGTTCTTC.

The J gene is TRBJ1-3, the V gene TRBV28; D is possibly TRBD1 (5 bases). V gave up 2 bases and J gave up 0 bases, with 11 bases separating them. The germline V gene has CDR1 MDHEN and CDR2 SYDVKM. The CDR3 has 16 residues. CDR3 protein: CASSLLAGRSGNTIYF. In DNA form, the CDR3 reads TGTGCCAGCAGTTTACTAGCGGGGCGCTCTGGAAACACCATATATTTT.

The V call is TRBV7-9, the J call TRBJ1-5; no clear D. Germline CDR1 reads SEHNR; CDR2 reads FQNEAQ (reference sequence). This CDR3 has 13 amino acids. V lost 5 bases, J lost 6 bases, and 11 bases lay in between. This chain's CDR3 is CASSSLESQPQHF. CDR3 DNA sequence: TGTGCCAGCAGCAGCTTAGAGTCTCAGCCCCAGCATTTT.

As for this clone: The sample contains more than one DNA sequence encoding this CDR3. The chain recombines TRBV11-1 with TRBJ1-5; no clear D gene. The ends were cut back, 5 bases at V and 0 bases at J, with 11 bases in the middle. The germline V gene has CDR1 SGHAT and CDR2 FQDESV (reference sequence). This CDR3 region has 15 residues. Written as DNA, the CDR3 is TGTGCCAGCAGCCTCGACGGGTATAGCAATCAGCCCCAGCATTTT. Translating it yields CASSLDGYSNQPQHF.

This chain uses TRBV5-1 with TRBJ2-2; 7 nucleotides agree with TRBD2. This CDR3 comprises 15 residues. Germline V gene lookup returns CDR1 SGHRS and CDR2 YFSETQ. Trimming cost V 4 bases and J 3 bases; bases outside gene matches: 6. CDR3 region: CASSLPAGDTGELFF. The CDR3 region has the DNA TGCGCCAGCAGCCTCCCTGCGGGGGACACCGGGGAGCTGTTTTTT.

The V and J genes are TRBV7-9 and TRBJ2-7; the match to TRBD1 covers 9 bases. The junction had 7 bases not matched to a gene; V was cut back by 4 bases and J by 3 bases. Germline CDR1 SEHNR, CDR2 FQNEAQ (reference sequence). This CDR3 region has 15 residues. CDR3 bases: TGTGCCAGCAGCTCAACCGGGACAGGGCACTACGAGCAGTACTTC. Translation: CASSSTGTGHYEQYF. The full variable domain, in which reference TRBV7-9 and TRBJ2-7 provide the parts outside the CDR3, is DTGVSQNPRHKITKRGQNVTFRCDPISEHNRLYWYRQTLGQGPEFLTYFQNEAQLEKSRLLSDRFSAERPKGSFSTLEIQRTEQGDSAMYLCASSSTGTGHYEQYFGPGTRLTVT.

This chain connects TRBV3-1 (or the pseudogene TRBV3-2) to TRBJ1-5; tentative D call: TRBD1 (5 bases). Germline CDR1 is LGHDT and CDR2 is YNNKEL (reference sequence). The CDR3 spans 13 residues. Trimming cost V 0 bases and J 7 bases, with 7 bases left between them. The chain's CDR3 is CASSQDRAQPQHF. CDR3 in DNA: TGTGCCAGCAGCCAAGACAGGGCACAGCCCCAGCATTTT.

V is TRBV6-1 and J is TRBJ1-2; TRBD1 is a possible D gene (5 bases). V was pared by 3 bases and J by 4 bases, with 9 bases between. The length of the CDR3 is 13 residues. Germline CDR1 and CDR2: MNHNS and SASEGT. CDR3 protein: CASSDTGGYGYTF. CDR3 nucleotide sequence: TGTGCCAGCAGTGATACAGGCGGCTATGGCTACACCTTC.

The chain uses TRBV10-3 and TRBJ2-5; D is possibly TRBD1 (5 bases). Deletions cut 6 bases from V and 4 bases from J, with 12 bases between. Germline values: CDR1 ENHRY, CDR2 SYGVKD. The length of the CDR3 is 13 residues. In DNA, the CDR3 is TGTGCCATCAGCGTCAGGGAAGGAGAGACCCAGTACTTC. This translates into CAISVREGETQYF.

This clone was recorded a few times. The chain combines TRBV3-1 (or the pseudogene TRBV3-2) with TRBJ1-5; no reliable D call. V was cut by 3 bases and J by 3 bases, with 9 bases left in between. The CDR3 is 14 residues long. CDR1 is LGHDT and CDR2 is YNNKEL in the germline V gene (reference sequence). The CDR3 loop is CASSQGEVNQPQHF. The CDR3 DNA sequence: TGTGCCAGCAGCCAGGGTGAGGTCAATCAGCCCCAGCATTTT.